This T cell receptor (beta chain) is from a study of early T cells in non-severe SARS-CoV-2 infection. This clonotype was detected ten times or more. The CDR3 has 15 residues. After removal of 3 bases from V and 5 bases from J, the junction contained 7 bases not matched to a gene. Germline CDR1 and CDR2: DFQATT and SNEGSKA (reference sequence). TCRdb re-called the 5' RACE reads through MiXCR, storing one row per CDR3 protein. The sample consists of some 54,000 distinct CDR3 sequences, approximately 10% of them appearing once. Sequenced material: whole blood. The rearrangement links TRBV20-1 to TRBJ2-5; 12 bases are shared with TRBD1. This TCR was sampled from an adult who was a healthcare worker with PCR-confirmed SARS-CoV-2 infection or an uninfected control (not recorded which). This CDR3 is CSASGGTGGSETQYF. The DNA for the CDR3 is TGCAGTGCTAGCGGGGGGACAGGGGGCTCCGAGACCCAGTACTTC.